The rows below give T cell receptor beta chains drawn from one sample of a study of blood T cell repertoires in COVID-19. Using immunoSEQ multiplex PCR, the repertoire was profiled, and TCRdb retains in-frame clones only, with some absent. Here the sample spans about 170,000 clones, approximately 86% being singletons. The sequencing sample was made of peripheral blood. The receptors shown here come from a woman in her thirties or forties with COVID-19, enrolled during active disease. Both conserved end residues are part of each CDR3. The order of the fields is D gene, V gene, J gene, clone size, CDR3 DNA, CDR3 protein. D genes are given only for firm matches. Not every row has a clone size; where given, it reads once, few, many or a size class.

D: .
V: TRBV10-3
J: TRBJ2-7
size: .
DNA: TGTGCCATCGGGTCGGGTCTTGGCTACGAGCAGTACTTC
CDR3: CAIGSGLGYEQYF

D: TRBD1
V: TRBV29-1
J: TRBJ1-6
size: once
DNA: TGCAGCGTTGACAGGGGGCTTATGGCGGTTTATAATTCACCCCTCCACTTT
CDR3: CSVDRGLMAVYNSPLHF

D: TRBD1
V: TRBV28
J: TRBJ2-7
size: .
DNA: TGTGCCAGCGGGGACAGAAATTACGAGCAGTACTTC
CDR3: CASGDRNYEQYF

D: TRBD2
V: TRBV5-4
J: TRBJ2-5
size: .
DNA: TGTGCCAGCTCCCTAGCGGATCAAGAGACCCAGTACTTC
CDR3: CASSLADQETQYF

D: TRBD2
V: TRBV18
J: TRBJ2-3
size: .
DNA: TGTGCCAGCTCACCCATGGCGGGACTAGCGGGATATACGCAGTATTTT
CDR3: CASSPMAGLAGYTQYF

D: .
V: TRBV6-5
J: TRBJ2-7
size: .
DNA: TGTGCCAGCAGTCAATCTCTCGGACAGCCCTACGAGCAGTACTTC
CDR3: CASSQSLGQPYEQYF

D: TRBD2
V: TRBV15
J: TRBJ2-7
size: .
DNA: TGTGCCACCAGCAGCGGGAGGCTCTCCTACGAGCAGTACTTC
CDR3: CATSSGRLSYEQYF

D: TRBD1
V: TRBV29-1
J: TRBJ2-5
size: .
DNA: TGCAGCGTTGCGGGACAGGGCAAGGAAACCCAGTACTTC
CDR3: CSVAGQGKETQYF

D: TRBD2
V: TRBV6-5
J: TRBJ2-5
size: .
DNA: TGTGCCAGCAGTTTTTCTGGGACTAGTAAAGAGACCCAGTACTTC
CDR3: CASSFSGTSKETQYF

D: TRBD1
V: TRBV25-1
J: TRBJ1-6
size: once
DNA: TGTGCCAGCATGACAGGGGTTTCACCCCTCCACTTT
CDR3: CASMTGVSPLHF

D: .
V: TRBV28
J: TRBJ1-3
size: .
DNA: TGTGCCAGCAGTTCCGCAGGGGCTGGAAACACCATATATTTT
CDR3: CASSSAGAGNTIYF

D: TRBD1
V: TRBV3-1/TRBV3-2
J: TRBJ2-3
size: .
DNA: TGTGCCAGCAGCCAGGTCGGGACAGGGGGGGCTGGGGATACGCAGTATTTT
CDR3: CASSQVGTGGAGDTQYF

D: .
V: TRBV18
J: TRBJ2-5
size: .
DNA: TGTGCCAGCTCACCACTTCCTATGGGGGCAAAAGAGACCCAGTACTTC
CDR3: CASSPLPMGAKETQYF

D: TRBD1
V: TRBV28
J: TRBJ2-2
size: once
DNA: TGTGCCAGCAGGCCAGGACAGGGGGGGAAGCTGTTTTTT
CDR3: CASRPGQGGKLFF

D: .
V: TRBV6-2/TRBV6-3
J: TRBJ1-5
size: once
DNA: TGTGCCAGCAGTTGGCCGCATAGCAATCAGCCCCAGCATTTT
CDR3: CASSWPHSNQPQHF

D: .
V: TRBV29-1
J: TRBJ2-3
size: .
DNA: TGCAGCGTCGCGACACTGGGCAGTAGCACAGATACGCAGTATTTT
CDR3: CSVATLGSSTDTQYF

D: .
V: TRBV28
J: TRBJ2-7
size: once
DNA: TGTGCCAGCAGCTTTTCCTACGAGCAGTACTTC
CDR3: CASSFSYEQYF

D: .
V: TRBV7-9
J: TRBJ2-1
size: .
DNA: TGTGCCAGCGCTGCACCGGGACTGAGGACGGTTGAGCAGTTCTTC
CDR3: CASAAPGLRTVEQFF

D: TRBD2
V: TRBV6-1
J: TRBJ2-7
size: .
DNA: TGTGCCAGCAGTGACCCCGGGACTAGTCTTAACGAGCAGTACTTC
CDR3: CASSDPGTSLNEQYF

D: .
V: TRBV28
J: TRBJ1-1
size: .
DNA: TGTGCCAGCAGTTCCCTTGACACTGAAGCTTTCTTT
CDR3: CASSSLDTEAFF

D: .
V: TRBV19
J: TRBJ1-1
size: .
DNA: TGTGCCAGTCCATCGGGGAACACTGAAGCTTTCTTT
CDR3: CASPSGNTEAFF

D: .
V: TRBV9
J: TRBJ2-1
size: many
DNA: TGTGCCAGCAGCGTAGAGGGGAGGGGGTACAATGAGCAGTTCTTC
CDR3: CASSVEGRGYNEQFF

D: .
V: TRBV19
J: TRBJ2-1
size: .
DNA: TGTGCCAGTAGTAAGGGGTTCGATGAGCAGTTCTTC
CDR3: CASSKGFDEQFF

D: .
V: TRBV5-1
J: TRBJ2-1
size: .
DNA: TGCGCCAGCAGCTTGGGGGGACAAGACAATGAGCAGTTCTTC
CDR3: CASSLGGQDNEQFF

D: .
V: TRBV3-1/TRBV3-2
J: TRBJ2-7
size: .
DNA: TGTGCCAGCAGCCAAGATCGTGCCAGGGGCCGGGAGCAGTACTTC
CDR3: CASSQDRARGREQYF

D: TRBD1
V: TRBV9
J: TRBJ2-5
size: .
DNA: TGTGCCAGCAGCCCGATTGGGACAGGGCAAGAGACCCAGTACTTC
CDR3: CASSPIGTGQETQYF

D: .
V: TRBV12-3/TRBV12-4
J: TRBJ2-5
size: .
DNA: TGTGCCAGCAGTTTACGAGAGACCCAGTACTTC
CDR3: CASSLRETQYF

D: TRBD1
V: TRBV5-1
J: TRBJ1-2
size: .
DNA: TGCGCCAGCAGTCTGGACAGGGGTGGCTATGGCTACACCTTC
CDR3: CASSLDRGGYGYTF

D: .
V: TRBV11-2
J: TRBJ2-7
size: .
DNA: TGTGCCAGCAGCTTAACGGTGGGGGCTAGCTCCTACGAGCAGTACTTC
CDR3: CASSLTVGASSYEQYF

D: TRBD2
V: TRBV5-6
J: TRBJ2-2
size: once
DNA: TGTGCCAGCAGGGTAGCGGGAGGTCGAGGGGAGCTGTTTTTT
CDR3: CASRVAGGRGELFF

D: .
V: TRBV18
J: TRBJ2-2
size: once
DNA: TGTGCCAGCTCAACGAGACAGGGAGGCACCGGGGAGCTGTTTTTT
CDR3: CASSTRQGGTGELFF

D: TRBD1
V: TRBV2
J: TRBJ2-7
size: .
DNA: TGTGCCAGCAGTCAAAATCCCCCCGGGACAGGGGGCGCGGAGCAGTACTTC
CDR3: CASSQNPPGTGGAEQYF

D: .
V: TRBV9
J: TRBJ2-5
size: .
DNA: TGTGCCAGCAGCGTAGACAGGGAGGAGACCCAGTACTTC
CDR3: CASSVDREETQYF

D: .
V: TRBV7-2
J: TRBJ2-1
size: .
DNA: TGTGCCAGCAGCTTCGGAGAGAGCTCCTACAATGAGCAGTTCTTC
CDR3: CASSFGESSYNEQFF

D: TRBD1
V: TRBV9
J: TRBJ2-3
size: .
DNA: TGTGCCAGCAGCGTTAGGCAGGGGGCGCTGGCAGATACGCAGTATTTT
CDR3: CASSVRQGALADTQYF

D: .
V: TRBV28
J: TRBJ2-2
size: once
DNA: TGTGCCAGCAGTTTAAGACAGGTTAACACCGGGGAGCTGTTTTTT
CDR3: CASSLRQVNTGELFF

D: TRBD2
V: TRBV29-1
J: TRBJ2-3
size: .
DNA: TGCAGCGTCGGTCGACTAGCGGGGCGTACAGATACGCAGTATTTT
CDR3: CSVGRLAGRTDTQYF

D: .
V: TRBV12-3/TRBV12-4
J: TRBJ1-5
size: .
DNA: TGTGCCAGCAGTTTCGTCGGCGGGCCCCAGCATTTT
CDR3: CASSFVGGPQHF

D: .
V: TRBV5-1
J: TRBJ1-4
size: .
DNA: TGCGCCAGCCGGGGGGGCGGAGAAAAACTGTTTTTT
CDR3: CASRGGGEKLFF

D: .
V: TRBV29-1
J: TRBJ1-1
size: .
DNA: TGCAGCGTTCGGACAAGTATAGGGAACACTGAAGCTTTCTTT
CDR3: CSVRTSIGNTEAFF

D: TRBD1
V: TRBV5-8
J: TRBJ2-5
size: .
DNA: TGTGCCAGCAGCTTGCCGGACAGGGGCCAACAAGAGACCCAGTACTTC
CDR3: CASSLPDRGQQETQYF

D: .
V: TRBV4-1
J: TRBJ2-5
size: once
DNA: TGCGCCAGCAGCCACCCGGACCGGAGCGGGGAGACCCAGTACTTC
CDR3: CASSHPDRSGETQYF

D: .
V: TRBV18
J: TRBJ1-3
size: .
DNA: TGTGCCAGCTCACCTAAGGGAGGACGGCACTCTGGAAACACCATATATTTT
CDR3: CASSPKGGRHSGNTIYF

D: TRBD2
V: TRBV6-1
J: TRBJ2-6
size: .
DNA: TGTGCCAGCAGACCGGGAGGCTCTGGGGCCAACGTCCTGACTTTC
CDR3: CASRPGGSGANVLTF

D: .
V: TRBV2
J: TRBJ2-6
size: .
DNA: TGTGCCCGCCGTGGAGGAACCGGGGCCAACGTCCTGACTTTC
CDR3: CARRGGTGANVLTF

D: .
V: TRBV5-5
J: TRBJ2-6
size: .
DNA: TGTGCCAGCAGCCAGGCGTACTCTGGGGCCAACGTCCTGACTTTC
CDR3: CASSQAYSGANVLTF

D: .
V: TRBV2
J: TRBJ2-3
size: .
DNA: TGTGCCAGCAGTTTCCGGGACACTAGCACAGATACGCAGTATTTT
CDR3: CASSFRDTSTDTQYF

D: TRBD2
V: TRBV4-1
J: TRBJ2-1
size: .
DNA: TGCGCCAGCAGCCCTTATCTAGCGGGGGGCTACAATGAGCAGTTCTTC
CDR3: CASSPYLAGGYNEQFF

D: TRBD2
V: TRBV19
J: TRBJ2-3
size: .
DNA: TGTGCCAGTAATCCGGGGGGGGCTGAGTTCACAGATACGCAGTATTTT
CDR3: CASNPGGAEFTDTQYF

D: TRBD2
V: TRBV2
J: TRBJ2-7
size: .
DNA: TGTGCCAGCAGTCCGGGACTAGCGCGAGAGCAGTACTTC
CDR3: CASSPGLAREQYF

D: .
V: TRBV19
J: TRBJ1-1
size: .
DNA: TGTGCCAGTAGTGAGAACAGGGTGGAAGCTTTCTTT
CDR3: CASSENRVEAFF

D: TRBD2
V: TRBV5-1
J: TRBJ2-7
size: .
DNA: TGCGCCAGCAGCCTAGCGGGAGGGCCAAGGCACGAGCAGTACTTC
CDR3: CASSLAGGPRHEQYF

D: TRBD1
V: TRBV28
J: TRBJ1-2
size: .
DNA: TGTGCCAGCAGTGACAGGGGAGAGGACGACGGCTACACCTTC
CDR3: CASSDRGEDDGYTF

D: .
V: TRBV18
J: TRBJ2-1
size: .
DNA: TGTGCCAGCTCACGGGACTCTAATTACAATGAGCAGTTCTTC
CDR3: CASSRDSNYNEQFF

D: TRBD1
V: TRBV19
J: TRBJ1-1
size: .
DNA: TGTGCCAGTAGGGGGACAGGGGACTTTGAAGCTTTCTTT
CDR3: CASRGTGDFEAFF

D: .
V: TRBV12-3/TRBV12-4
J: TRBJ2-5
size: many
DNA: TGTGCCAGCAGCAAGACTAGATGGGAGACCCAGTACTTC
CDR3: CASSKTRWETQYF

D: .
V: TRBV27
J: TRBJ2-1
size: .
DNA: TGTGCCAGCAGTTTAATCAGATACAATGAGCAGTTCTTC
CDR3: CASSLIRYNEQFF